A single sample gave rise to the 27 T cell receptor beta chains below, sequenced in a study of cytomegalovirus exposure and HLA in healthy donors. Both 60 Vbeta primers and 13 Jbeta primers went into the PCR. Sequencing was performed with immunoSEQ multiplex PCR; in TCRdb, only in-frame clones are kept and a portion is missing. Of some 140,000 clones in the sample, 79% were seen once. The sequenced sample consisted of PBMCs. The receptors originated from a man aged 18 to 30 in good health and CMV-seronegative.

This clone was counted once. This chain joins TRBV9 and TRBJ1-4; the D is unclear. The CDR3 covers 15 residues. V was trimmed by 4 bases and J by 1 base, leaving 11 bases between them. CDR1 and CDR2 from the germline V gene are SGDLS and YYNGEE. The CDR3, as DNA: TGTGCCAGCAGCCCAACAGAGTTAACTAATGAAAAACTGTTTTTT. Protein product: CASSPTELTNEKLFF.

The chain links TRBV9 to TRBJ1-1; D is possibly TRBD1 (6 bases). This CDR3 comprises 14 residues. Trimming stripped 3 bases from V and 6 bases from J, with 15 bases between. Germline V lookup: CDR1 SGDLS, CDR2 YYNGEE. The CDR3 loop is CASSADAGVSEAFF. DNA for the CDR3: TGTGCCAGCAGCGCCGATGCAGGGGTTTCTGAAGCTTTCTTT.

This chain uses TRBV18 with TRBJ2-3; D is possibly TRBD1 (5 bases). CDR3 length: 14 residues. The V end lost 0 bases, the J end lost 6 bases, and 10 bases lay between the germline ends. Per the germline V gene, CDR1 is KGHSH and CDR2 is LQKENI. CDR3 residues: CASSPPAGPDTQYF. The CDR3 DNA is TGTGCCAGCTCACCACCGGCAGGGCCCGATACGCAGTATTTT.

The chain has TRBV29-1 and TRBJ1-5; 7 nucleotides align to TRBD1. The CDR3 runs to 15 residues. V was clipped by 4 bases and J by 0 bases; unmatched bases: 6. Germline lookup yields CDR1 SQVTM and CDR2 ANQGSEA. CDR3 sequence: CSVGEGADSNQPQHF. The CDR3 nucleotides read TGCAGCGTTGGAGAGGGGGCGGATAGCAATCAGCCCCAGCATTTT.

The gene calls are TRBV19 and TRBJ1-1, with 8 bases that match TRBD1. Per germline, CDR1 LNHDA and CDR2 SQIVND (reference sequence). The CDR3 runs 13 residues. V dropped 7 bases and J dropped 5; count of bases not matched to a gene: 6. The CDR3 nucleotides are TGTGCCAGTACCAAGAACAGGGGGACTGAAGCTTTCTTT. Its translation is CASTKNRGTEAFF.

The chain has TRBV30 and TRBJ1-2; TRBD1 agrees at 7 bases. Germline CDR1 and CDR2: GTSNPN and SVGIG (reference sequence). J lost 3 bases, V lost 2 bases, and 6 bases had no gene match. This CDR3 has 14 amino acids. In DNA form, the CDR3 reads TGTGCCTGGAGTCCACAGGGGACTTACTATGGCTACACCTTC. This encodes CAWSPQGTYYGYTF.

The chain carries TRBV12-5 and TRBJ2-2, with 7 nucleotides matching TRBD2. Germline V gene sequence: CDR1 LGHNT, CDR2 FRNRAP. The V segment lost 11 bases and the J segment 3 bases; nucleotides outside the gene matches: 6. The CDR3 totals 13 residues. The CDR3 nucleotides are TGTGCTGTCGATGGGGGGGACACCGGGGAGCTGTTTTTT. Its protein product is CAVDGGDTGELFF.

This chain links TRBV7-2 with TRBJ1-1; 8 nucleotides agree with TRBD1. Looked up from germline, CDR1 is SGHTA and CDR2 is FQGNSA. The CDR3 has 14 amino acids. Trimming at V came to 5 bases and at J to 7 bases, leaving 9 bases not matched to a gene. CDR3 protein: CASSARTGWDEAFF. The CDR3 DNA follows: TGTGCCAGCAGCGCCCGGACAGGGTGGGATGAAGCTTTCTTT. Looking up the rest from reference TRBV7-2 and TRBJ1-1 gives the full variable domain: GAGVSQSPSNKVTEKGKDVELRCDPISGHTALYWYRQSLGQGLEFLIYFQGNSAPDKSGLPSDRFSAERTGGSVSTLTIQRTQQEDSAVYLCASSARTGWDEAFFGQGTRLTVV.

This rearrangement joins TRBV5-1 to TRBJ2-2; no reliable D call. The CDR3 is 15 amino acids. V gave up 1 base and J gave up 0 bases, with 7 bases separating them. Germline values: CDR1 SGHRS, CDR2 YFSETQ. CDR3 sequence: CASSLSGSNTGELFF. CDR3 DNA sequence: TGCGCCAGCAGCTTGTCAGGCTCGAACACCGGGGAGCTGTTTTTT.

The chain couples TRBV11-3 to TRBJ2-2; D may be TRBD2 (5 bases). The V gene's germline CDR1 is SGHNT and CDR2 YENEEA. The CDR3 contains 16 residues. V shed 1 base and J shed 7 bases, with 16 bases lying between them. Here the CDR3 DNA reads TGTGCCAGCAGCTTAGCGACTAAACTATTAGGCGGGGAGCTGTTTTTT. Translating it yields CASSLATKLLGGELFF.

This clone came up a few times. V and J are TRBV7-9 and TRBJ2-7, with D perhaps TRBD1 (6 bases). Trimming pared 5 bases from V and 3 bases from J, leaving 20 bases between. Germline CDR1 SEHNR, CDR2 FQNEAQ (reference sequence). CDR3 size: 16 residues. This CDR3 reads CASSPFWGLGLYEQYF. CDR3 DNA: TGTGCCAGCAGCCCATTTTGGGGGCTAGGCCTCTACGAGCAGTACTTC.

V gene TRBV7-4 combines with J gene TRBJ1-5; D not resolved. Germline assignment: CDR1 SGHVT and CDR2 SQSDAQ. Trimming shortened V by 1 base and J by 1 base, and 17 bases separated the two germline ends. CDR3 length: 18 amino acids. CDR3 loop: CASSLEEGGGWSNQPQHF. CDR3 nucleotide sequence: TGTGCCAGCAGCTTAGAGGAGGGCGGAGGATGGAGCAATCAGCCCCAGCATTTT.

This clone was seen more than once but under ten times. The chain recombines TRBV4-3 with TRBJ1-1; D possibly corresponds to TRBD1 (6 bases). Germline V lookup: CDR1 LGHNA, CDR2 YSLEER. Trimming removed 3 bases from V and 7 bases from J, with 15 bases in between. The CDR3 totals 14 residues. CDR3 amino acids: CASSQDQGFGEAFF. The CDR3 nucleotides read TGCGCCAGCAGCCAGGACCAGGGGTTCGGTGAAGCTTTCTTT.

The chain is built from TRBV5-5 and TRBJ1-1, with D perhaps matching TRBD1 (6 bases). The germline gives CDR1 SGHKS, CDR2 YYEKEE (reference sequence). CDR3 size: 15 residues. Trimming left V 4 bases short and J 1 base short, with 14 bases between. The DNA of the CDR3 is TGTGCCAGCAGCCCCATTGGGGGCCGGAACACTGAAGCTTTCTTT. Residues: CASSPIGGRNTEAFF. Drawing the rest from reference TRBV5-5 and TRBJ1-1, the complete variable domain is DAGVTQSPTHLIKTRGQQVTLRCSPISGHKSVSWYQQVLGQGPQFIFQYYEKEERGRGNFPDRFSARQFPNYSSELNVNALLLGDSALYLCASSPIGGRNTEAFFGQGTRLTVV.

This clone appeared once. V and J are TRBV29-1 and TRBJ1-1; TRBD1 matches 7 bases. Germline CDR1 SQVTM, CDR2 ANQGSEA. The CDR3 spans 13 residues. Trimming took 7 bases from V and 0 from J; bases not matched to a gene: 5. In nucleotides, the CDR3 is TGCAGCGGGGGGGACAGCATGAACACTGAAGCTTTCTTT. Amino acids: CSGGDSMNTEAFF.

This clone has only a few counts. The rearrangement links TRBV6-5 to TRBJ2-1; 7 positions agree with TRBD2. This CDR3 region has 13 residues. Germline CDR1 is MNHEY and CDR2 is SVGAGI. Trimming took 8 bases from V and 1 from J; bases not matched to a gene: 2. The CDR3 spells CASSGGSYNEQFF. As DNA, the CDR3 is TGTGCCAGCTCCGGGGGGTCCTACAATGAGCAGTTCTTC.

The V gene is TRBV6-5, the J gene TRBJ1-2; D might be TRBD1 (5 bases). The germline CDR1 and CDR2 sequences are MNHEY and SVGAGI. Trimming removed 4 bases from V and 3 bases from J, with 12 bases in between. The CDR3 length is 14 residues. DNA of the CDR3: TGTGCCAGCAGTTCCCTTGGGGCCCACTATGGCTACACCTTC. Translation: CASSSLGAHYGYTF.

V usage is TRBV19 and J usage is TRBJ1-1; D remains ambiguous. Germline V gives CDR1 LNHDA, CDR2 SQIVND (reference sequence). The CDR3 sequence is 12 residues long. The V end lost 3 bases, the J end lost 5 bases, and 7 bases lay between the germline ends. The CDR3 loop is CASSMFRTEAFF. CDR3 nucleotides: TGTGCCAGTAGTATGTTTCGGACTGAAGCTTTCTTT.

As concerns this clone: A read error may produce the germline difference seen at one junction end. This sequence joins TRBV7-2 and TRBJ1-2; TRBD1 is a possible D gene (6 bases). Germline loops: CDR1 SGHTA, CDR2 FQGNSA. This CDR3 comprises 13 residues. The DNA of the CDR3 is TGTGCCAGCAGCTTAAGTTGGCTACAGGGCAACTTCTTC. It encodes CASSLSWLQGNFF.

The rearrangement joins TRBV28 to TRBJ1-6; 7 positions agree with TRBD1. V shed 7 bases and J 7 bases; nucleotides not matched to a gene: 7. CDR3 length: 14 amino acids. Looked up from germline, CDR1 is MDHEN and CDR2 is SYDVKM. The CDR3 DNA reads TGTGCCAGCAAACACAGGGGATTGAATTCACCCCTCCACTTT. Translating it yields CASKHRGLNSPLHF.

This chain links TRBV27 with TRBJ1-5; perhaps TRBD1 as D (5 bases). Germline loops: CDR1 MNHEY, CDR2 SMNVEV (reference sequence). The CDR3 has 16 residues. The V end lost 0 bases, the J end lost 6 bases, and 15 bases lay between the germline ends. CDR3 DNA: TGTGCCAGCAGTTTATCGGCAGGGTGGAAAGGTCAGCCCCAGCATTTT. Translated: CASSLSAGWKGQPQHF.

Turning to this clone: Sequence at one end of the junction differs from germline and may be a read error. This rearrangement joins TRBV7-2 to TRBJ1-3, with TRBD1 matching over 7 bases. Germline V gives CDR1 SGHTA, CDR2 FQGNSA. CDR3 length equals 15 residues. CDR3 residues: CASSRSDRAGNTIYF. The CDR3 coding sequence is TGTGCCAGCAGCCGATCCGACAGGGCTGGTAACACCATATATTTT.

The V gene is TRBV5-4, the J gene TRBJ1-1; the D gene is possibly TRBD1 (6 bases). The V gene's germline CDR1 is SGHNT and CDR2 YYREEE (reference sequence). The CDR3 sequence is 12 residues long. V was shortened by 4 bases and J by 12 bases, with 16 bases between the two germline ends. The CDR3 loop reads CASSKNTGTPFF. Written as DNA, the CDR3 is TGTGCCAGCAGCAAAAATACAGGGACGCCTTTCTTT.

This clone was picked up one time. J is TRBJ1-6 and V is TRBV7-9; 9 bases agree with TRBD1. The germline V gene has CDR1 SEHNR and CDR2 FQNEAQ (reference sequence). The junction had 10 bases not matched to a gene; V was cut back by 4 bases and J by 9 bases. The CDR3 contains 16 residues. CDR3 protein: CASSSVGQGVGSPLHF. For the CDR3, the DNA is TGTGCCAGCAGCTCCGTGGGACAGGGAGTAGGTTCACCCCTCCACTTT.

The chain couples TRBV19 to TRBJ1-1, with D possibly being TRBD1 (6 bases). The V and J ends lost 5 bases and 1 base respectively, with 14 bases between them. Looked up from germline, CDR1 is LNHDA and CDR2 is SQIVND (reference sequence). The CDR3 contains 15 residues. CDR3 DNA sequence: TGTGCCAGTAGTCTAAGTCGGACAGCGAACACTGAAGCTTTCTTT. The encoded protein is CASSLSRTANTEAFF.

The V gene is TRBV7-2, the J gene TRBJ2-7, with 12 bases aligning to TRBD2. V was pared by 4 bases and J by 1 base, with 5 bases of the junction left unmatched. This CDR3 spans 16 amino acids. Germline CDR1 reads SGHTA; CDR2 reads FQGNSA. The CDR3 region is CASSSTLAGGSYEQYF. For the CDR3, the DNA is TGTGCCAGCAGCTCCACACTAGCGGGGGGTTCCTACGAGCAGTACTTC.

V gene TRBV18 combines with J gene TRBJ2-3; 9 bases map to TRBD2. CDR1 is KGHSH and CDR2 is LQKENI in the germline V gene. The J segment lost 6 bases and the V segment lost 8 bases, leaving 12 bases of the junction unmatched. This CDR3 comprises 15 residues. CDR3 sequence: CASTTSAGGMDTQYF. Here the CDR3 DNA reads TGTGCCAGCACGACATCAGCGGGGGGCATGGATACGCAGTATTTT.